A selection of T cell receptor beta chains follows, all from one sample in a study of blood T cell repertoires in COVID-19. Profiled with immunoSEQ multiplex PCR; TCRdb holds only in-frame clones, not every one. The sample consists of approximately 84,000 clones, about 83% of them appearing once. The sequenced sample consisted of peripheral blood. These receptors were taken from a woman older than 75 with acute or convalescent COVID-19. Both conserved end residues are part of each CDR3. The order of the fields is D gene, J gene, CDR3 length, clone size, V gene, CDR3 protein, CDR3 DNA. D genes are given only for firm matches. Size values are once, few and many counts, or a class for expanded clones, and some rows have none.

>NA|TRBJ2-5|13|NA|TRBV7-2
CASSAVFWETQYF
TGTGCCAGCAGCGCAGTGTTTTGGGAGACCCAGTACTTC
>NA|TRBJ2-3|15|once|TRBV10-2
CASSGGRGNTDTQYF
TGCGCCAGCAGTGGTGGGCGGGGAAACACAGATACGCAGTATTTT
>NA|TRBJ1-5|14|few|TRBV19
CASSIAGGNQPQHF
TGTGCCAGTAGTATAGCAGGGGGCAATCAGCCCCAGCATTTT
>NA|TRBJ2-1|14|NA|TRBV6-5
CASSAVISYNEQFF
TGTGCCAGCAGCGCGGTAATCTCCTACAATGAGCAGTTCTTC
>NA|TRBJ2-3|11|once|TRBV20-1
CSARSRDTQYF
TGCAGTGCTAGATCTAGGGATACGCAGTATTTT
>TRBD1|TRBJ2-5|14|few|TRBV15
CATSRAQGRGTQYF
TGTGCCACCAGCAGAGCACAGGGGAGAGGGACCCAGTACTTC
>NA|TRBJ2-2|14|NA|TRBV19
CASNPDKNTGELFF
TGTGCCAGTAATCCCGACAAGAACACCGGGGAGCTGTTTTTT
>NA|TRBJ2-7|13|NA|TRBV28
CASSVPSPVEQYF
TGTGCCAGCAGTGTCCCAAGCCCCGTGGAGCAGTACTTC
>NA|TRBJ2-5|12|NA|TRBV2
CASRRYQETQYF
TGTGCCAGCAGGAGGTACCAAGAGACCCAGTACTTC
>TRBD1|TRBJ1-1|15|NA|TRBV3-1/TRBV3-2
CASGQGAEMNTEAFF
TGTGCCAGCGGACAGGGGGCTGAAATGAACACTGAAGCTTTCTTT
>NA|TRBJ2-7|13|NA|TRBV19
CASIQTANYEQYF
TGTGCCAGTATACAGACAGCTAACTACGAGCAGTACTTC
>TRBD2|TRBJ2-7|15|NA|TRBV10-3
CAISGGGSTSYEQYF
TGTGCCATCAGTGGCGGGGGGTCAACCTCCTACGAGCAGTACTTC
>NA|TRBJ2-3|16|NA|TRBV7-9
CASSPPGTADTDTQYF
TGTGCCAGCAGCCCCCCCGGGACTGCAGACACAGATACGCAGTATTTT
>NA|TRBJ2-7|16|NA|TRBV20-1
CSASRGILPNSYEQYF
TGCAGTGCTAGTCGCGGGATCTTACCGAACTCCTACGAGCAGTACTTC
>TRBD1|TRBJ1-5|15|NA|TRBV29-1
CSVNSGTGDNQPQHF
TGCAGCGTAAACTCCGGGACAGGGGATAATCAGCCCCAGCATTTT
>TRBD2|TRBJ2-3|20|NA|TRBV7-2
CASSSAPAPGLAGHRDTQYF
TGTGCCAGCAGCTCAGCCCCTGCACCGGGACTAGCGGGACATAGGGATACGCAGTATTTT
>NA|TRBJ1-1|14|NA|TRBV5-4
CASSFDSLNTEAFF
TGTGCCAGCAGCTTTGACAGCTTGAACACTGAAGCTTTCTTT
>TRBD2|TRBJ2-2|15|NA|TRBV6-5
CASRALRGLAGELFF
TGTGCCAGCAGAGCCCTCAGGGGACTAGCCGGGGAGCTGTTTTTT
>NA|TRBJ1-1|15|NA|TRBV11-2
CASSLVSQAAAEAFF
TGTGCCAGCAGCTTAGTTTCCCAAGCCGCGGCTGAAGCTTTCTTT
>TRBD2|TRBJ2-7|12|NA|TRBV5-1
CASRFGGDEQYF
TGCGCCAGCAGATTCGGGGGGGACGAGCAGTACTTC
>NA|TRBJ1-2|14|NA|TRBV24-1
CATSDGGRSYGYTF
TGTGCCACCAGTGATGGTGGTAGGAGCTATGGCTACACCTTC
>TRBD1|TRBJ2-5|13|NA|TRBV7-8
CASSPRQGGTQYF
TGTGCCAGCAGCCCCAGACAGGGTGGGACCCAGTACTTC
>TRBD2|TRBJ2-7|15|NA|TRBV5-4
CASSLESGITYEQYF
TGTGCCAGCAGCTTGGAGAGCGGGATTACCTACGAGCAGTACTTC
>TRBD2|TRBJ2-1|16|few|TRBV18
CASSPQETSVDNEQFF
TGTGCCAGCTCACCCCAGGAGACTAGCGTCGACAATGAGCAGTTCTTC
>NA|TRBJ2-3|15|NA|TRBV2
CASSEAYSFTDTQYF
TGTGCCAGCAGTGAAGCTTACTCCTTCACAGATACGCAGTATTTT
>NA|TRBJ2-5|14|NA|TRBV18
CASSPRRGQETQYF
TGTGCCAGCTCCCCCAGGCGGGGACAAGAGACCCAGTACTTC
>TRBD1|TRBJ2-2|14|NA|TRBV7-3
CASSITGAPGELFF
TGTGCCAGCAGTATCACAGGGGCCCCCGGGGAGCTGTTTTTT
>TRBD2|TRBJ2-7|15|NA|TRBV4-1
CASSLQTSGTYEQYF
TGCGCCAGCAGCTTACAGACTAGCGGAACCTACGAGCAGTACTTC
>TRBD2|TRBJ2-5|15|NA|TRBV27
CASSPRLAGQETQYF
TGTGCCAGCAGTCCGAGACTAGCGGGACAAGAGACCCAGTACTTC
>NA|TRBJ2-1|15|NA|TRBV3-1/TRBV3-2
CASSQDGQEVREQFF
TGTGCCAGCAGCCAAGATGGGCAGGAGGTCAGGGAGCAGTTCTTC
>TRBD2|TRBJ2-2|16|NA|TRBV6-2/TRBV6-3
CASSYTGTSGVGELFF
TGTGCCAGCAGTTACACTGGGACTAGCGGGGTCGGGGAGCTGTTTTTT
>NA|TRBJ1-5|15|NA|TRBV2
CASSVEAGSNQPQHF
TGTGCCAGCAGTGTTGAGGCGGGGAGCAATCAGCCCCAGCATTTT
>NA|TRBJ1-4|14|once|TRBV9
CASSVGQGGEKLFF
TGTGCCAGCAGCGTAGGCCAGGGAGGCGAAAAACTGTTTTTT
>NA|TRBJ1-1|14|NA|TRBV6-5
CATAAYIPNTEAFF
TGTGCCACAGCGGCATACATCCCGAACACTGAAGCTTTCTTT
>TRBD2|TRBJ2-1|16|NA|TRBV11-2
CASRGFGTSGSYEQFF
TGTGCCAGCCGGGGATTTGGGACTAGCGGGAGCTATGAGCAGTTCTTC
>NA|TRBJ2-3|11|few|TRBV29-1
CSGASTDTQYF
TGCAGCGGGGCGAGTACAGATACGCAGTATTTT
>TRBD2|TRBJ2-3|16|few|TRBV6-6
CASSAGLAGTTDTQYF
TGTGCCAGCAGTGCAGGACTAGCGGGGACCACAGATACGCAGTATTTT
>NA|TRBJ2-5|13|NA|TRBV3-1/TRBV3-2
CASSPVGEETQYF
TGTGCCAGCAGCCCCGTAGGGGAAGAGACCCAGTACTTC
>NA|TRBJ1-4|13|NA|TRBV5-4
CASSRSGDEKLFF
TGTGCCTCATCCCGGTCAGGGGATGAAAAACTGTTTTTT
>NA|TRBJ2-2|16|NA|TRBV10-3
CAISVSTTRNTGELFF
TGTGCCATCAGTGTTTCAACGACACGGAACACCGGGGAGCTGTTTTTT
>TRBD2|TRBJ2-5|15|NA|TRBV30
CAWSVGSGGLETQYF
TGTGCCTGGAGTGTAGGTAGCGGGGGACTTGAGACCCAGTACTTC
>NA|TRBJ2-3|15|NA|TRBV15
CATSRSKGSTDTQYF
TGTGCCACCAGCAGATCAAAGGGGAGCACAGATACGCAGTATTTT
>TRBD1|TRBJ2-3|14|NA|TRBV30
CACARDRATDTQYF
TGTGCCTGCGCCCGGGACAGGGCCACAGATACGCAGTATTTT
>TRBD2|TRBJ2-2|16|NA|TRBV5-4
CASSLVSLAATGELFF
TGTGCCAGCAGCTTGGTTTCACTAGCGGCGACCGGGGAGCTGTTTTTT
>NA|TRBJ2-6|17|NA|TRBV2
CASSEDPVGAGANVLTF
TGTGCCAGCAGTGAAGATCCGGTGGGGGCGGGGGCCAACGTCCTGACTTTC
>TRBD1|TRBJ1-5|14|NA|TRBV5-4
CASSRQGINQPQHF
TGTGCCAGCAGCCGACAGGGGATTAATCAGCCCCAGCATTTT
>TRBD1|TRBJ2-7|12|NA|TRBV28
CASTDRGREQYF
TGTGCCAGCACTGACAGGGGGCGTGAGCAGTACTTC
>NA|TRBJ2-7|14|NA|TRBV6-1
CASSEGGGAGEQYF
TGTGCCAGCAGTGAAGGGGGAGGAGCTGGGGAGCAGTACTTC
>NA|TRBJ1-2|17|NA|TRBV3-1/TRBV3-2
CASSQDYESLSNYGYTF
TGTGCCAGCAGCCAAGATTACGAATCACTGTCTAACTATGGCTACACCTTC
>NA|TRBJ2-1|16|NA|TRBV7-9
CASSLVGSGPLNEQFF
TGTGCCAGCAGCTTAGTAGGGTCAGGGCCCCTCAATGAGCAGTTCTTC
>TRBD1|TRBJ2-7|14|NA|TRBV27
CASSLGQGGFEQYF
TGTGCCAGCAGTCTAGGACAGGGTGGCTTCGAGCAGTACTTC
>NA|TRBJ2-1|16|NA|TRBV6-1
CASSESMSGLYSEQFF
TGTGCCAGCAGTGAAAGTATGAGCGGCCTTTACAGTGAGCAGTTCTTC
>TRBD2|TRBJ2-7|17|few|TRBV27
CASSLLSFTGGPDEQYF
TGTGCCAGCAGTTTATTAAGTTTTACGGGGGGGCCCGACGAGCAGTACTTC
>NA|TRBJ2-1|14|once|TRBV18
CASSPFVKRTEQFF
TGTGCCAGCTCACCTTTTGTTAAGCGGACCGAGCAGTTCTTC
>TRBD1|TRBJ2-1|18|NA|TRBV15
CATSRVLSGQGIRDEQFF
TGTGCCACCAGCAGAGTTCTGAGCGGACAGGGTATCCGAGATGAGCAGTTCTTC